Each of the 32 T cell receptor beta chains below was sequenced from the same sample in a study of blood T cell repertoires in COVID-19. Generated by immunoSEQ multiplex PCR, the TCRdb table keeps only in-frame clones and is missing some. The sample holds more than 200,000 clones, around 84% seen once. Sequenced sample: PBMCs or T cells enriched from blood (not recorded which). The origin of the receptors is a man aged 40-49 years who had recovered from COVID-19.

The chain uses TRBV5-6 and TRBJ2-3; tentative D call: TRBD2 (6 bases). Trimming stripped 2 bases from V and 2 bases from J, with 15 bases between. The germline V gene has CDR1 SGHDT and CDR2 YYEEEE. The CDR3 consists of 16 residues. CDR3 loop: CASSFPGDFFTDTQYF. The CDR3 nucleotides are TGTGCCAGCAGCTTCCCCGGGGACTTCTTCACAGATACGCAGTATTTT.

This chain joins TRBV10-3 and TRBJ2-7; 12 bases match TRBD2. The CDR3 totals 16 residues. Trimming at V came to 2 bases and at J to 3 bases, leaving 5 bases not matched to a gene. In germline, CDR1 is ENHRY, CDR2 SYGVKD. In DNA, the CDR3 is TGTGCCATCAGTGAGCCTAGCGGGGGGGTTAGCTACGAGCAGTACTTC. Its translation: CAISEPSGGVSYEQYF.

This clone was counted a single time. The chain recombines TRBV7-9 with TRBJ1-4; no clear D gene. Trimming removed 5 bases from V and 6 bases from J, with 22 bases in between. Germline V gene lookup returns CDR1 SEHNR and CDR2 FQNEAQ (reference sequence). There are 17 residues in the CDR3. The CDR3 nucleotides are TGTGCCAGCAGCGATCGTTTAGCCAAGGGAGCCTATGAAAAACTGTTTTTT. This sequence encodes CASSDRLAKGAYEKLFF.

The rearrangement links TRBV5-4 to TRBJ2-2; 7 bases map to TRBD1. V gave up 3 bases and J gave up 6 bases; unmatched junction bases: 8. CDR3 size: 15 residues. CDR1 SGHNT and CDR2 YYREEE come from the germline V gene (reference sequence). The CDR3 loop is CASSYYRGHPGELFF. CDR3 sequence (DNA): TGTGCCAGCAGCTACTACAGGGGACATCCCGGGGAGCTGTTTTTT. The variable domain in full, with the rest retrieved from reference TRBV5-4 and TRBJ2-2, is ETGVTQSPTHLIKTRGQQVTLRCSSQSGHNTVSWYQQALGQGPQFIFQYYREEENGRGNFPPRFSGLQFPNYSSELNVNALELDDSALYLCASSYYRGHPGELFFGEGSRLTVL.

CDR3 amino acids: CASSVDAGYNSPLHF. The CDR3 DNA reads TGTGCCAGCAGCGTAGATGCAGGGTATAATTCACCCCTCCACTTT. This sequence joins TRBV9 and TRBJ1-6, with D possibly matching TRBD1 (5 bases). The V and J ends lost 0 bases and 4 bases respectively, with 8 bases between them. This CDR3 contains 15 residues. Germline CDR1 SGDLS, CDR2 YYNGEE.

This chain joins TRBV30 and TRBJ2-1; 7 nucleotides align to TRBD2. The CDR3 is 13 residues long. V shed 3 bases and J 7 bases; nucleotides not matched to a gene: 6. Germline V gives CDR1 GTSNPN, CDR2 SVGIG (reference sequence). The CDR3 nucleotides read TGTGCCTGGAGCTATTGGGGGGGAAATGAGCAGTTCTTC. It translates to CAWSYWGGNEQFF. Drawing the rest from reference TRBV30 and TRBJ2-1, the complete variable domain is SQTIHQWPATLVQPVGSPLSLECTVEGTSNPNLYWYRQAAGRGLQLLFYSVGIGQISSEVPQNLSASRPQDRQFILSSKKLLLSDSGFYLCAWSYWGGNEQFFGPGTRLTVL.

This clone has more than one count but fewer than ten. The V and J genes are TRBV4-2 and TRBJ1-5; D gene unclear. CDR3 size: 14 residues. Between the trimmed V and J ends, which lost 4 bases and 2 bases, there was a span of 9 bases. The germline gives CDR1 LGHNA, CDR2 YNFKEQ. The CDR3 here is CASSRDLGNQPQHF. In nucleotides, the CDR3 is TGTGCCAGCAGCCGCGACCTAGGCAATCAGCCCCAGCATTTT.

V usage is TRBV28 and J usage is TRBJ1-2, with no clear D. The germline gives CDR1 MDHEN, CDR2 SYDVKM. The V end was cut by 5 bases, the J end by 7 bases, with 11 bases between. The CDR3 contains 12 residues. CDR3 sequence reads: CASSPGPPGYTF. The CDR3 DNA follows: TGTGCCAGCAGTCCTGGGCCCCCTGGCTACACCTTC.

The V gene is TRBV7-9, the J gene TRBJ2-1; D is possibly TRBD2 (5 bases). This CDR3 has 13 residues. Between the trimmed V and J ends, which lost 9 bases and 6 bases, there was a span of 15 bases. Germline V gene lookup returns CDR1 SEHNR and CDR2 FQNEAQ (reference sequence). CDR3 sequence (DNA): TGTGCCAGTGGCCGGGTGGAGGTCAATGAGCAGTTCTTC. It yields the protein CASGRVEVNEQFF.

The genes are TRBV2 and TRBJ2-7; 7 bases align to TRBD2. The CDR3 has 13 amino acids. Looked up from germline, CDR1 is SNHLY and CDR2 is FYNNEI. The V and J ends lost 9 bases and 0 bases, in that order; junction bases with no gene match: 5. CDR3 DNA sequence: TGTGCCAGTGACACTAGCGACTCCTACGAGCAGTACTTC. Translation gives CASDTSDSYEQYF.

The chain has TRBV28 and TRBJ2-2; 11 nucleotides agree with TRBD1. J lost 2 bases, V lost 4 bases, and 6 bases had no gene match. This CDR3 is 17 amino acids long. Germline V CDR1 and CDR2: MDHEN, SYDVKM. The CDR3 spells CASSSGTGGSNTGELFF. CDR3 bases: TGTGCCAGCAGTTCAGGGACAGGGGGGTCTAACACCGGGGAGCTGTTTTTT.

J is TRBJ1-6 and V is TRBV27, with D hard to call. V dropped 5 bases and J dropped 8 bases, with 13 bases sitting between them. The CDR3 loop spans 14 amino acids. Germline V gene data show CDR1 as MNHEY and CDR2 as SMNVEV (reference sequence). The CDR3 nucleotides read TGTGCCAGCAGTCCGTCCCGGGGAGATTCACCCCTCCACTTT. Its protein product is CASSPSRGDSPLHF.

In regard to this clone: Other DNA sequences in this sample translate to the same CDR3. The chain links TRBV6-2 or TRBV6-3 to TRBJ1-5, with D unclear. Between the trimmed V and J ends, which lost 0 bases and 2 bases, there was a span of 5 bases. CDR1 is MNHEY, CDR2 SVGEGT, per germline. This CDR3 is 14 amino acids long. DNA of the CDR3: TGTGCCAGCAGTTACTCGGGAGGCAATCAGCCCCAGCATTTT. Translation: CASSYSGGNQPQHF.

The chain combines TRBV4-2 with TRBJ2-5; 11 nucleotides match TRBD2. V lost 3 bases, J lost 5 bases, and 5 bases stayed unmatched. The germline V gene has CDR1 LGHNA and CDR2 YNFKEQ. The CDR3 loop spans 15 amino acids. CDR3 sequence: CASSHSGGAGETQYF. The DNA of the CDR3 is TGTGCCAGCAGCCATAGCGGGGGGGCCGGGGAGACCCAGTACTTC.

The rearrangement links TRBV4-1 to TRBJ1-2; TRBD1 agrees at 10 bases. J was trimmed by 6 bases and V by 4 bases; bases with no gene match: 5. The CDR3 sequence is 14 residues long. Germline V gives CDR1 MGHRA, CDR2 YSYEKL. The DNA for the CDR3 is TGCGCCAGCAGCCGCCCCGGGACAGGGGATGGCTACACCTTC. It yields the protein CASSRPGTGDGYTF.

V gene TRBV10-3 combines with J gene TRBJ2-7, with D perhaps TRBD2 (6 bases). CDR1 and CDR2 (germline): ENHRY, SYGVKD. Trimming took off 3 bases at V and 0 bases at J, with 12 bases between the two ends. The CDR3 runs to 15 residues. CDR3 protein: CAISDSRGSSYEQYF. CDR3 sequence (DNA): TGTGCCATCAGTGATTCCCGGGGGAGCTCCTACGAGCAGTACTTC.

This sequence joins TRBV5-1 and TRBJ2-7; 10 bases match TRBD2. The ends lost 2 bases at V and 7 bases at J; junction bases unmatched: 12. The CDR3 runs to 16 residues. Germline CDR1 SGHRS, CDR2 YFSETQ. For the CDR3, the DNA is TGCGCCAGCAGCTTTAACAGGCTAGCGGGAGCGGGAGAGCAGTACTTC. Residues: CASSFNRLAGAGEQYF.

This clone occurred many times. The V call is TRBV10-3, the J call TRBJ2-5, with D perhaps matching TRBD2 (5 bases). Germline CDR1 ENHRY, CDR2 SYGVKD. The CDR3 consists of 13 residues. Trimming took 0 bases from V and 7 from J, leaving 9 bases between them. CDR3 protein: CAISESRVGTQYF. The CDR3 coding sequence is TGTGCCATCAGTGAGTCGAGGGTTGGGACCCAGTACTTC.

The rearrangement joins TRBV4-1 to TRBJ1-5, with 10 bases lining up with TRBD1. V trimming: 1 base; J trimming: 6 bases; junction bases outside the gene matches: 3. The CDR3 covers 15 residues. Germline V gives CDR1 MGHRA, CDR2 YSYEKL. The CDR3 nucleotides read TGCGCCAGCAGCCAAGTGGGACAGGGGAGTCAGCCCCAGCATTTT. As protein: CASSQVGQGSQPQHF.

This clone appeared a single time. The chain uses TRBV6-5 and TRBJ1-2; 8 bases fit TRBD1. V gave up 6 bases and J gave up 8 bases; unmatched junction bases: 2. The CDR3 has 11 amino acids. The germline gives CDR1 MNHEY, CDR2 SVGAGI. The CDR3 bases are TGTGCCAGCAGGCAGGGGGCCGGCTACACCTTC. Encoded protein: CASRQGAGYTF.

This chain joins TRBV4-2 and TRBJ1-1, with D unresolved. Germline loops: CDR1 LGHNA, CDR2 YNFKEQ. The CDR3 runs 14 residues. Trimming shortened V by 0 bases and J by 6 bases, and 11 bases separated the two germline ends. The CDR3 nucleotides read TGTGCCAGCAGCCAAGAGAGGAGGGCCGCTGAAGCTTTCTTT. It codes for CASSQERRAAEAFF.

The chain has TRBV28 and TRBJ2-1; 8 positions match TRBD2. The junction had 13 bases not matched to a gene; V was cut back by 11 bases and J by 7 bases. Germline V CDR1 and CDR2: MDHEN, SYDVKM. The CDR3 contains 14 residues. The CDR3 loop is CAVEGAGASNEQFF. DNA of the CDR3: TGTGCCGTTGAAGGAGCGGGAGCTTCGAATGAGCAGTTCTTC.

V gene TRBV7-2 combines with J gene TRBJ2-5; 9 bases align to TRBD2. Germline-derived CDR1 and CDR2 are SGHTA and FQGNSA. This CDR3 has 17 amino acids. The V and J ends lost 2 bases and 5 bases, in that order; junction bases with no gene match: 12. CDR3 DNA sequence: TGTGCCAGCAGCTTATCCTTAGGACTAGCGTCGGCGGAGACCCAGTACTTC. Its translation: CASSLSLGLASAETQYF. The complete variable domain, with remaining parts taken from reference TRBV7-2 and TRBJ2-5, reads GAGVSQSPSNKVTEKGKDVELRCDPISGHTALYWYRQSLGQGLEFLIYFQGNSAPDKSGLPSDRFSAERTGGSVSTLTIQRTQQEDSAVYLCASSLSLGLASAETQYFGPGTRLLVL.

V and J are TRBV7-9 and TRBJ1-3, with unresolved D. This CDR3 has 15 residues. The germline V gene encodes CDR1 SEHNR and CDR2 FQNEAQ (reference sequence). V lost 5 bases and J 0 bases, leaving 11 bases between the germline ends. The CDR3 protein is CASSPHLASGNTIYF. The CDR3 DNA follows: TGTGCCAGCAGCCCCCATTTAGCCTCTGGAAACACCATATATTTT.

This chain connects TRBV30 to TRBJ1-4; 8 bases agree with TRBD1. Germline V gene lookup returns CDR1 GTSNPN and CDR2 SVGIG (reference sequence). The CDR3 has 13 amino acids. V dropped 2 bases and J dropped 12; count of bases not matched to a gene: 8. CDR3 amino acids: CAWSQDRVGQLFF. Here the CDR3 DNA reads TGTGCCTGGAGTCAGGACAGGGTTGGGCAACTGTTTTTT. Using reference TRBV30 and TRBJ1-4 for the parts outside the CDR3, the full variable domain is SQTIHQWPATLVQPVGSPLSLECTVEGTSNPNLYWYRQAAGRGLQLLFYSVGIGQISSEVPQNLSASRPQDRQFILSSKKLLLSDSGFYLCAWSQDRVGQLFFGSGTQLSVL.

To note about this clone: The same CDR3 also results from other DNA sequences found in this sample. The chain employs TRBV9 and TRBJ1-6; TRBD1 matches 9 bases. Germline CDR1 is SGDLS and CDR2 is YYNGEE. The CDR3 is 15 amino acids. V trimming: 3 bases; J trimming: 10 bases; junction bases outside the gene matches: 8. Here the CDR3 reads CASSAPGQGGSPLHF. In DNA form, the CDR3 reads TGTGCCAGCAGCGCCCCGGGACAGGGTGGGTCACCCCTCCACTTT. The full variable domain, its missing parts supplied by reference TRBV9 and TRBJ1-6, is DSGVTQTPKHLITATGQRVTLRCSPRSGDLSVYWYQQSLDQGLQFLIQYYNGEERAKGNILERFSAQQFPDLHSELNLSSLELGDSALYFCASSAPGQGGSPLHFGNGTRLTVT.

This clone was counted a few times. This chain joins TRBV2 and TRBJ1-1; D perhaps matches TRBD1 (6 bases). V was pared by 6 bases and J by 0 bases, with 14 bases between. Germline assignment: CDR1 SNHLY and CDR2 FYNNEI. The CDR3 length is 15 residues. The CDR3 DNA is TGTGCCAGCAGGGGGGCCCGGACCCTGAACACTGAAGCTTTCTTT. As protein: CASRGARTLNTEAFF.

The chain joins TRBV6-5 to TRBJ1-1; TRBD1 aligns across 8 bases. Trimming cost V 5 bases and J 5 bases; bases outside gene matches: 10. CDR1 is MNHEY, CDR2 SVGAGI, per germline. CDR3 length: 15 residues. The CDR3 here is CASSINTGGETEAFF. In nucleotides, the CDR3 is TGTGCCAGCAGTATTAATACAGGGGGTGAGACTGAAGCTTTCTTT.

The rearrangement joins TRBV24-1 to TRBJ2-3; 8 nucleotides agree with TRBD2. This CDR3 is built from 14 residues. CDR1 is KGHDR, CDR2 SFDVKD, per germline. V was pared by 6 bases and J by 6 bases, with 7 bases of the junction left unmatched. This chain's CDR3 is CATSRGGYGDTQYF. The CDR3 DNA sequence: TGTGCCACCAGTCGGGGGGGTTACGGGGATACGCAGTATTTT.

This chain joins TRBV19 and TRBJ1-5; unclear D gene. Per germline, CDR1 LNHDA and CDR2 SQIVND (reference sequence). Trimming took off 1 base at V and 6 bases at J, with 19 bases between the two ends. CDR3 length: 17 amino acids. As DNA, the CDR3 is TGTGCCAGTAGTATAGTCCTTAAGCGGGCCCTTGGTCAGCCCCAGCATTTT. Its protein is CASSIVLKRALGQPQHF.

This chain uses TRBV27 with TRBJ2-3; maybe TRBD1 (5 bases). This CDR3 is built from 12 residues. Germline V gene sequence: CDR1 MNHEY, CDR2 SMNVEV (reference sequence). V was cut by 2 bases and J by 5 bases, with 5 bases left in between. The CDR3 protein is CASSLQGDTQYF. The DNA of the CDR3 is TGTGCCAGCAGTTTACAGGGAGATACGCAGTATTTT.

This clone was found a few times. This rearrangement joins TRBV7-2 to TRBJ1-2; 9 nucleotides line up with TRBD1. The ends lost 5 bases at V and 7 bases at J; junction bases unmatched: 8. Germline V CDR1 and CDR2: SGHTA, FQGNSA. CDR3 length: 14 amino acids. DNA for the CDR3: TGTGCCAGCAGCACACCACAGGGGGCTCGTGGCTACACCTTC. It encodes CASSTPQGARGYTF.